The T cell receptor beta chain under discussion was sequenced for a study of shared clonotypes between healthy human individuals. Findings and limits, study-wide: Estimated richness values were generally larger in naive subsets than in memory subsets. About 5% of naive CD4 clonotypes were common to a handful of donors.

Profiled with immunoSEQ multiplex PCR; TCRdb holds only in-frame clones, not every one. Seen here are 1.4 million or so clones, approximately 98.5% observed once, and the top ten hold around 0.33%. Trimming pared 2 bases from V and 1 base from J, leaving 11 bases between. Germline values: CDR1 SGHDT, CDR2 YYEEEE. The CDR3 runs 15 residues. This clone has just one count. The antigen is unknown. Sample: naive CD4+ T cells sorted from blood. The subset here: CD45RA+ positively selected. The clonotype was recovered from a man aged 25 to 40 in good health. The chain couples TRBV5-6 to TRBJ2-3; D might be TRBD2 (6 bases). The CDR3 here is CASSFVGGGTDTQYF. In DNA form, the CDR3 reads TGTGCCAGCAGCTTCGTGGGCGGGGGCACAGATACGCAGTATTTT.